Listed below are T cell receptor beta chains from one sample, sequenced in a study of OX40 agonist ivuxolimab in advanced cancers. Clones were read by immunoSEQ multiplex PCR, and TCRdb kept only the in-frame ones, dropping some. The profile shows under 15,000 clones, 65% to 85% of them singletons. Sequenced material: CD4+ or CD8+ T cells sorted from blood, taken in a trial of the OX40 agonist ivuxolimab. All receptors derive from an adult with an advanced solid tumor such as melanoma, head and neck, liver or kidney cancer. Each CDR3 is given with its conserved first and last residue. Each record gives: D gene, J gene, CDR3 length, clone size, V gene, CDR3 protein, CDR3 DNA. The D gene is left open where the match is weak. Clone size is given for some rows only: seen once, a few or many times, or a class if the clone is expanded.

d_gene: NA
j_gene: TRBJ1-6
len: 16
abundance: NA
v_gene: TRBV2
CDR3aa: CASSERGRAGNSPLHF
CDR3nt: TGTGCCAGCAGTGAACGTGGCAGGGCGGGCAATTCACCCCTCCACTTT

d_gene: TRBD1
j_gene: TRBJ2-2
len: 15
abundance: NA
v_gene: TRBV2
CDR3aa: CASSPGQGMPGELFF
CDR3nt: TGTGCCAGCAGTCCGGGACAGGGGATGCCCGGGGAGCTGTTTTTT

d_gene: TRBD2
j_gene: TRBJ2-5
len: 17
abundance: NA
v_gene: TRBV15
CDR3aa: CATSRVGGRGSQETQYF
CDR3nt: TGTGCCACCAGCAGAGTTGGTGGGAGGGGATCCCAAGAGACCCAGTACTTC

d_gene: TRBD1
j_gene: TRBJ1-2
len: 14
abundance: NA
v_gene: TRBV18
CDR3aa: CASSPGTEIYGYTF
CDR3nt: TGTGCCAGCTCACCAGGGACAGAGATCTATGGCTACACCTTC

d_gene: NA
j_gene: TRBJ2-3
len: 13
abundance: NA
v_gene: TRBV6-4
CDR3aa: CASSASGTDTQYF
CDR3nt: TGTGCCAGCAGTGCCTCTGGCACAGATACGCAGTATTTT

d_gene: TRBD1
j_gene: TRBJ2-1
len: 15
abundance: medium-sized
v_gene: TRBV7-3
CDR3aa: CASSLGADRADEQFF
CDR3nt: TGTGCCAGCAGCTTAGGGGCGGACAGGGCGGATGAGCAGTTCTTC

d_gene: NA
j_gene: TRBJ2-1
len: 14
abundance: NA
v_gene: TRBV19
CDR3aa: CASSMLPGDNEQFF
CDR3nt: TGTGCCAGTAGTATGCTACCGGGGGACAATGAGCAGTTCTTC

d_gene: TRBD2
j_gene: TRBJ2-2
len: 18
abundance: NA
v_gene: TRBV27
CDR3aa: CASSFFDEAGERAGELFF
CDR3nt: TGTGCCAGCAGTTTTTTTGATGAGGCGGGGGAGAGAGCCGGGGAGCTGTTTTTT

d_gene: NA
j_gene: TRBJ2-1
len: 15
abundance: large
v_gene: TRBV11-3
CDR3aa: CASSLWEASYNEQFF
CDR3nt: TGTGCCAGCAGCTTATGGGAGGCCTCCTACAATGAGCAGTTCTTC

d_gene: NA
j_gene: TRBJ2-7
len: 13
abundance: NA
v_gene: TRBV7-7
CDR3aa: CASSASASYEQYF
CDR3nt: TGTGCTAGCAGCGCTAGCGCCTCCTACGAGCAGTACTTC

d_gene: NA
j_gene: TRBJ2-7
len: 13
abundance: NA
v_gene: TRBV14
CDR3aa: CASSQQEYYEQYF
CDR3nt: TGTGCCAGCAGCCAGCAGGAGTACTACGAGCAGTACTTC

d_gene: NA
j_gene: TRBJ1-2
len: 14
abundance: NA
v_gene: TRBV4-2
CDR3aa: CASSQGRGDYGYTF
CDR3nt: TGTGCCAGCAGCCAAGGTAGGGGCGACTATGGCTACACCTTC

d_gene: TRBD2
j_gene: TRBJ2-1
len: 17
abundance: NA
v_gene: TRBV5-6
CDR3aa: CASSLGTSGTSYNEQFF
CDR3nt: TGTGCCAGCAGCTTAGGGACTAGCGGGACCTCCTACAATGAGCAGTTCTTC

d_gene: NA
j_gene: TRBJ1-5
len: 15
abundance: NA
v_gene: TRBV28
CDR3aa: CASSWAGEINQPQHF
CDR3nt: TGTGCCAGCAGCTGGGCAGGAGAGATCAATCAGCCCCAGCATTTT

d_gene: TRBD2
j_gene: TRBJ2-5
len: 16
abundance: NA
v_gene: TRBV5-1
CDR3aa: CASSLELAGNQETQYF
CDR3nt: TGCGCCAGCAGCTTGGAGCTAGCGGGGAACCAAGAGACCCAGTACTTC

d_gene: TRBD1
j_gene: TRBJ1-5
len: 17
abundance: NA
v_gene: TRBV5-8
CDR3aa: CASSFGSPTGNNQPQHF
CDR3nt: TGTGCCAGCAGCTTTGGTTCACCGACAGGGAACAATCAGCCCCAGCATTTT

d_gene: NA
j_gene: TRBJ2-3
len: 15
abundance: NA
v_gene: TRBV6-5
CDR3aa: CASSYFRGSTDTQYF
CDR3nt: TGTGCCAGCAGTTACTTCAGGGGCAGCACAGATACGCAGTATTTT

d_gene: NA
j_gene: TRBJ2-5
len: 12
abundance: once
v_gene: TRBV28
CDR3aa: CASSFDSQTQYF
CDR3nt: TGTGCCAGCAGTTTCGACAGCCAGACCCAGTACTTC

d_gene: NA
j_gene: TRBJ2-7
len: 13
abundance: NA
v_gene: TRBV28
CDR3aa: CASSLPDREEQYF
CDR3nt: TGTGCCAGCAGTTTACCGGACAGAGAGGAGCAGTACTTC

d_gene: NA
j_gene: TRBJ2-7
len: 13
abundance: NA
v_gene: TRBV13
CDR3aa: CASSPGSPYEQYF
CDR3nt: TGTGCCAGCAGCCCCGGGTCACCCTACGAGCAGTACTTC